Following are 27 T cell receptor beta chains from one sample sequenced in a study of pediatric ulcerative colitis. TCRdb keeps only in-frame clones here, not all; method: immunoSEQ multiplex PCR. The table shows some 57,000 clones, with about 87% occurring only once. The specimen was blood. These receptors all stem from a boy younger than 18 who was a control in a study of pediatric ulcerative colitis.

Here the CDR3 DNA reads TGTGCCAGCAGCGAGGGACTAGCGGGAGTTCATGAGCAGTACTTC. Residues: CASSEGLAGVHEQYF. The V and J genes are TRBV6-1 and TRBJ2-7; TRBD2 matches at 14 bases. Germline values: CDR1 MNHNS, CDR2 SASEGT. This CDR3 region has 15 residues. V lost 6 bases and J lost 7; bases outside the gene matches: 8.

The V gene is TRBV19, the J gene TRBJ2-3; 8 bases match TRBD2. CDR3 length equals 15 residues. V trimming: 6 bases; J trimming: 2 bases; junction bases outside the gene matches: 7. CDR1 is LNHDA and CDR2 is SQIVND in the germline V gene (reference sequence). The CDR3 loop reads CASRGLGGPTDTQYF. CDR3 DNA: TGTGCCAGTAGGGGACTAGGGGGACCCACAGATACGCAGTATTTT.

This chain joins TRBV5-1 and TRBJ2-5, with 8 bases matching TRBD2. The J segment lost 4 bases and the V segment lost 4 bases, leaving 3 bases of the junction unmatched. The CDR3 sequence is 13 residues long. CDR1 and CDR2 from the germline V gene are SGHRS and YFSETQ. CDR3 in DNA: TGCGCCAGCAGCCCCCTAGCGGGAGAGACCCAGTACTTC. Translated: CASSPLAGETQYF.

The chain is built from TRBV27 and TRBJ2-7; 7 bases are shared with TRBD2. Looked up from germline, CDR1 is MNHEY and CDR2 is SMNVEV (reference sequence). With V trimmed by 3 bases and J by 3 bases, 8 bases remained unmatched. This CDR3 is built from 15 residues. CDR3 amino acids: CASSFYGGRFYEQYF. Written as DNA, the CDR3 is TGTGCCAGCAGTTTTTACGGCGGGAGATTCTACGAGCAGTACTTC.

V gene TRBV7-2 combines with J gene TRBJ1-1; perhaps TRBD1 as D (6 bases). The germline V gene has CDR1 SGHTA and CDR2 FQGNSA. The CDR3 extends over 15 amino acids. Trimming removed 2 bases at V and 4 bases at J, with 14 bases between. As DNA, the CDR3 is TGTGCCAGCAGCTTACGGCCGGGGGCGCCCACTGAAGCTTTCTTT. Amino acid sequence: CASSLRPGAPTEAFF. The complete variable domain, with remaining parts taken from reference TRBV7-2 and TRBJ1-1, reads GAGVSQSPSNKVTEKGKDVELRCDPISGHTALYWYRQSLGQGLEFLIYFQGNSAPDKSGLPSDRFSAERTGGSVSTLTIQRTQQEDSAVYLCASSLRPGAPTEAFFGQGTRLTVV.

Only one count was recorded for this clone. The rearrangement joins TRBV27 to TRBJ1-2, with D possibly being TRBD1 (6 bases). Germline-derived CDR1 and CDR2 are MNHEY and SMNVEV (reference sequence). The V gene lost 6 bases and the J gene lost 4 bases, with 12 bases spanning the gap. This CDR3 contains 13 residues. The CDR3 reads CASSKGQGYGYTF. Written as DNA, the CDR3 is TGTGCCAGCAGCAAGGGACAAGGCTATGGCTACACCTTC.

This chain joins TRBV13 and TRBJ2-1, with a possible D match to TRBD2 (6 bases). CDR1 is PRHDT and CDR2 is FYEKMQ in the germline V gene (reference sequence). The germline V and J ends were trimmed by 7 bases and 7 bases, with 8 bases remaining between them. The CDR3 loop spans 11 amino acids. Written as DNA, the CDR3 is TGTGCCAGCAAAGGGAGGAATGAGCAGTTCTTC. It translates to CASKGRNEQFF. The variable domain in full, completed from reference TRBV13 and TRBJ2-1, reads AAGVIQSPRHLIKEKRETATLKCYPIPRHDTVYWYQQGPGQDPQFLISFYEKMQSDKGSIPDRFSAQQFSDYHSELNMSSLELGDSALYFCASKGRNEQFFGPGTRLTVL.

The J gene is TRBJ2-3, the V gene TRBV7-9, with 11 bases aligning to TRBD1. The CDR3 has 15 amino acids. The germline CDR1 and CDR2 sequences are SEHNR and FQNEAQ (reference sequence). After removal of 5 bases from V and 3 bases from J, the junction contained 4 bases not matched to a gene. The CDR3 loop is CASSRTGGKTDTQYF. As DNA, the CDR3 is TGTGCCAGCAGCCGGACAGGGGGCAAGACAGATACGCAGTATTTT. Drawing the rest from reference TRBV7-9 and TRBJ2-3, the complete variable domain is DTGVSQNPRHKITKRGQNVTFRCDPISEHNRLYWYRQTLGQGPEFLTYFQNEAQLEKSRLLSDRFSAERPKGSFSTLEIQRTEQGDSAMYLCASSRTGGKTDTQYFGPGTRLTVL.

This clone was counted a single time. The chain couples TRBV28 to TRBJ1-1; tentatively, D is TRBD1 (5 bases). The CDR3 covers 14 residues. Germline V gene data show CDR1 as MDHEN and CDR2 as SYDVKM. Trimming shortened V by 3 bases and J by 3 bases, and 11 bases separated the two germline ends. For the CDR3, the DNA is TGTGCCAGCAGTTTCAGGGCGGCGGACACTGAAGCTTTCTTT. This gives the protein CASSFRAADTEAFF.

This clone was seen a single time. For the CDR3, the DNA is TGTGCCAGCAGTTACTCTGCGCTAGGAGGGGAGACCCAGTACTTC. Protein product: CASSYSALGGETQYF. The chain links TRBV6-5 to TRBJ2-5, with D possibly matching TRBD2 (6 bases). Germline assignment: CDR1 MNHEY and CDR2 SVGAGI. Between the trimmed V and J ends, which lost 0 bases and 5 bases, there was a span of 13 bases. This CDR3 has 15 amino acids.

This chain links TRBV11-2 with TRBJ1-2; D is unclear. V gave up 5 bases and J gave up 8 bases, with 18 bases separating them. This CDR3 has 14 amino acids. Germline CDR1 reads SGHAT; CDR2 reads FQNNGV. CDR3 sequence reads: CASSHFVGSWGYTF. The CDR3 nucleotides are TGTGCCAGCAGCCATTTCGTAGGGTCTTGGGGCTACACCTTC.

V and J are TRBV19 and TRBJ2-7; 14 bases line up with TRBD2. This CDR3 contains 19 residues. J lost 5 bases, V lost 5 bases, and 17 bases had no gene match. The V gene's germline CDR1 is LNHDA and CDR2 SQIVND (reference sequence). DNA for the CDR3: TGTGCCAGTAGTCTCCAGGGGGACGGGACTAGCGGGGGAGCCGACGAGCAGTACTTC. As protein: CASSLQGDGTSGGADEQYF.

The chain recombines TRBV4-3 with TRBJ1-1, with D unresolved. The CDR3 sequence is 17 residues long. CDR1 is LGHNA, CDR2 YSLEER, per germline. Trimming took 0 bases from V and 0 from J, leaving 14 bases between them. The CDR3 is CASSQDPGFDMNTEAFF. In DNA form, the CDR3 reads TGCGCCAGCAGCCAAGATCCAGGCTTCGATATGAACACTGAAGCTTTCTTT.

This chain uses TRBV25-1 with TRBJ2-7; D is undetermined. Trimming took 2 bases from V and 5 from J, leaving 7 bases between them. CDR3 length: 12 amino acids. The germline CDR1 and CDR2 sequences are MGHDK and SYGVNS. Here the CDR3 DNA reads TGTGCCAGCAGTGAAACACGGCACGAGCAGTACTTC. This sequence encodes CASSETRHEQYF.

This clone was seen only a few times. The chain is built from TRBV9 and TRBJ1-5; 9 bases are a match to TRBD1. The CDR3 has 14 amino acids. Trimming took 0 bases from V and 7 from J; bases not matched to a gene: 2. Germline assignment: CDR1 SGDLS and CDR2 YYNGEE. The CDR3 sequence is CASSVGTGEQPQHF. CDR3 DNA: TGTGCCAGCAGCGTAGGGACAGGGGAGCAGCCCCAGCATTTT. Based on the CDR3 plus reference TRBV9 and TRBJ1-5, the full variable domain is DSGVTQTPKHLITATGQRVTLRCSPRSGDLSVYWYQQSLDQGLQFLIQYYNGEERAKGNILERFSAQQFPDLHSELNLSSLELGDSALYFCASSVGTGEQPQHFGDGTRLSIL.

The chain links TRBV28 to TRBJ2-3; the match to TRBD2 covers 10 bases. The CDR3 contains 14 residues. The V gene's germline CDR1 is MDHEN and CDR2 SYDVKM. Trimming cost V 6 bases and J 6 bases; bases outside gene matches: 6. DNA of the CDR3: TGTGCCAGCAGGCTAGCGGGAGCGGGTGATACGCAGTATTTT. Its translation is CASRLAGAGDTQYF.

The chain couples TRBV6-1 to TRBJ2-7; maybe TRBD2 (5 bases). The length of the CDR3 is 12 residues. Deletions cut 5 bases from V and 6 bases from J, with 11 bases between. The V gene's germline CDR1 is MNHNS and CDR2 SASEGT. The DNA of the CDR3 is TGTGCCAGCAGTCTGGGAGTAGGCGAGCAGTACTTC. Translated, it gives CASSLGVGEQYF.

This clone was seen a few times. The V and J genes are TRBV28 and TRBJ2-7, with D perhaps matching TRBD1 (6 bases). The CDR3 length is 14 residues. V dropped 5 bases and J dropped 2 bases, with 13 bases sitting between them. The V gene's germline CDR1 is MDHEN and CDR2 SYDVKM. Here the CDR3 reads CASSLVWTAYEQYF. The DNA for the CDR3 is TGTGCCAGCAGTCTAGTCTGGACAGCCTACGAGCAGTACTTC.

This sequence joins TRBV28 and TRBJ2-7; 8 nucleotides agree with TRBD2. The germline gives CDR1 MDHEN, CDR2 SYDVKM. V was pared by 6 bases and J by 2 bases, with 9 bases of the junction left unmatched. The CDR3 length is 15 residues. In nucleotides, the CDR3 is TGTGCCAGCAGGACTAGCGACCGAGTCCCCTACGAGCAGTACTTC. Its protein is CASRTSDRVPYEQYF.

This chain links TRBV9 with TRBJ1-3, with D uncertain. Between the trimmed V and J ends, which lost 3 bases and 4 bases, there was a span of 8 bases. This CDR3 is built from 13 residues. In germline, CDR1 is SGDLS, CDR2 YYNGEE. This CDR3 reads CASSAWAGNTIYF. CDR3 bases: TGTGCCAGCAGCGCATGGGCGGGAAACACCATATATTTT.

J is TRBJ2-2 and V is TRBV7-7; 16 positions match TRBD2. Germline V CDR1 and CDR2: SSHAT, FNYEAQ (reference sequence). The CDR3 contains 17 residues. The V and J ends lost 5 bases and 3 bases, in that order; junction bases with no gene match: 3. CDR3 bases: TGTGCCAGCAGCGGAGGGACTAGCGGGGGGGACACCGGGGAGCTGTTTTTT. This sequence encodes CASSGGTSGGDTGELFF.

CDR3 in amino acids: CASSDGTGWGQPQHF. DNA of the CDR3: TGTGCCAGCAGCGACGGGACAGGGTGGGGTCAGCCCCAGCATTTT. The gene calls are TRBV6-6 and TRBJ1-5; TRBD1 matches 9 bases. V was pared by 6 bases and J by 6 bases, with 9 bases of the junction left unmatched. Germline CDR1 and CDR2: MNHNY and SVGAGI (reference sequence). The CDR3 has 15 residues.

In this sample, this clone turned up once. V usage is TRBV27 and J usage is TRBJ2-1; 13 nucleotides match TRBD2. V shed 5 bases and J 7 bases; nucleotides not matched to a gene: 5. CDR1 MNHEY and CDR2 SMNVEV come from the germline V gene (reference sequence). This CDR3 contains 15 residues. As DNA, the CDR3 is TGTGCCAGCAGTCTGCCGGGACTAGCGGGAAATGAGCAGTTCTTC. Protein: CASSLPGLAGNEQFF.

The chain couples TRBV25-1 to TRBJ2-7, with D hard to call. V lost 2 bases and J 1 base, leaving 6 bases between the germline ends. The CDR3 spans 13 residues. CDR1 and CDR2 (germline): MGHDK, SYGVNS. In DNA form, the CDR3 reads TGTGCCAGCAGTGAAGGATGGTCCTACGAGCAGTACTTC. It is translated as CASSEGWSYEQYF.

This chain uses TRBV2 with TRBJ1-4; D is perhaps TRBD1 (6 bases). This CDR3 is built from 15 residues. Germline V gene data show CDR1 as SNHLY and CDR2 as FYNNEI. The germline V and J ends were trimmed by 3 bases and 8 bases, with 16 bases remaining between them. CDR3 bases: TGTGCCAGCAGTGATCTCGGACAGCCCACGGAAAAACTGTTTTTT. It encodes CASSDLGQPTEKLFF.

The V gene is TRBV5-4, the J gene TRBJ2-1; 7 nucleotides match TRBD2. V lost 1 base to trimming and J lost 7 bases; unmatched junction nucleotides: 2. The CDR3 has 13 amino acids. Germline CDR1 and CDR2: SGHNT and YYREEE (reference sequence). CDR3 loop: CASSLRGGNEQFF. The CDR3 DNA reads TGTGCCAGCAGCTTGCGGGGAGGGAATGAGCAGTTCTTC.

This clone was counted once. This rearrangement joins TRBV4-1 to TRBJ1-2, with D possibly matching TRBD1 (5 bases). The CDR3 consists of 19 residues. Trimming took 4 bases from V and 2 from J, leaving 26 bases between them. Germline V gene data show CDR1 as MGHRA and CDR2 as YSYEKL. The CDR3 coding sequence is TGCGCCAGCAGCCTTATTCTGTCCCCGTCATCCAGGGCGAACTATGGCTACACCTTC. This sequence encodes CASSLILSPSSRANYGYTF.